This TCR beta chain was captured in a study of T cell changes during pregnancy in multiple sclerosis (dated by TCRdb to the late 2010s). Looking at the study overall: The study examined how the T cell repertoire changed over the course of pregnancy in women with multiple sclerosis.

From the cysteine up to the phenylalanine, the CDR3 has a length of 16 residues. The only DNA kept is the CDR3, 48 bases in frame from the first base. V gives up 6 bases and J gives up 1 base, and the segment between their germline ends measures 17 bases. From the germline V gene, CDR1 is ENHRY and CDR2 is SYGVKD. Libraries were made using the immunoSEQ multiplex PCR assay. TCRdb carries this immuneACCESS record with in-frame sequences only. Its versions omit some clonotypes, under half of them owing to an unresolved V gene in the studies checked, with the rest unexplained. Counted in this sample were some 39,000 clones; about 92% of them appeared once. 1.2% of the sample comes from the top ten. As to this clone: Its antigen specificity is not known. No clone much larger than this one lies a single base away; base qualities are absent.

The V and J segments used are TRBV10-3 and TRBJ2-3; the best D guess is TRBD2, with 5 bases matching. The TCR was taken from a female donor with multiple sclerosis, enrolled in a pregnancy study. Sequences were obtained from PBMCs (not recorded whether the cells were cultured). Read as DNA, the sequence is TGTGCCATCAGCCAATCACTAGATACGGGCACAGATACGCAGTATTTT. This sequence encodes CAISQSLDTGTDTQYF.